The 23 T cell receptor beta chains presented below share a single source sample, sequenced in a study of shared clonotypes between healthy human individuals. Only in-frame clones appear in the TCRdb table, and some are missing; sequencing was by immunoSEQ multiplex PCR. The data show about 530,000 clones, 90% to 96% seen once. Sequenced input: naive CD4+ T cells sorted from blood. Subset of the sample: CD45RA+ positively selected. The receptors were sampled from a woman between 25 and 40 years old in good health.

The CDR3 nucleotides are TGTGCCAGCAGCTTCGTGCAGGGGGCAGATACGCAGTATTTT. This gives the protein CASSFVQGADTQYF. V and J are TRBV11-2 and TRBJ2-3; 7 positions match TRBD1. Germline V CDR1 and CDR2: SGHAT, FQNNGV. J gave up 4 bases and V 3 bases, and 4 bases lay outside the gene matches. The length of the CDR3 is 14 residues.

The gene calls are TRBV19 and TRBJ2-7; 7 nucleotides line up with TRBD1. Germline V gene data show CDR1 as LNHDA and CDR2 as SQIVND (reference sequence). The ends lost 8 bases at V and 3 bases at J; junction bases unmatched: 13. The CDR3 loop spans 15 amino acids. The CDR3 DNA follows: TGTGCCAGTCGGATAAGGGACAGAACCGACTACGAGCAGTACTTC. It is translated as CASRIRDRTDYEQYF.

J is TRBJ2-7 and V is TRBV19; TRBD1 matches at 10 bases. This CDR3 is 16 amino acids long. CDR1 and CDR2 (germline): LNHDA, SQIVND (reference sequence). The V gene end was trimmed by 7 bases and the J gene end by 5 bases; junction bases not matched to a gene: 14. The CDR3 sequence is CASTGTGVKGVHEQYF. The DNA for the CDR3 is TGTGCCAGTACCGGGACAGGGGTAAAGGGAGTCCACGAGCAGTACTTC. The entire variable domain, with the rest obtained from reference TRBV19 and TRBJ2-7, is as follows: DGGITQSPKYLFRKEGQNVTLSCEQNLNHDAMYWYRQDPGQGLRLIYYSQIVNDFQKGDIAEGYSVSREKKESFPLTVTSAQKNPTAFYLCASTGTGVKGVHEQYFGPGTRLTVT.

The rearrangement links TRBV15 to TRBJ2-1; D perhaps matches TRBD2 (7 bases). CDR1 is LNHNV, CDR2 YYDKDF, per germline (reference sequence). V lost 3 bases and J lost 3, with 15 bases in between. The CDR3 is made up of 16 amino acids. This CDR3 reads CATSRGGRALYNEQFF. In DNA form, the CDR3 reads TGTGCCACCAGCAGGGGGGGGCGGGCCCTCTACAATGAGCAGTTCTTC.

The V and J genes are TRBV9 and TRBJ1-3; D call uncertain. V was clipped by 6 bases and J by 2 bases, with 9 bases between them. The CDR3 has 13 residues. Germline CDR1 and CDR2: SGDLS and YYNGEE. The CDR3 loop reads CASTRATGNTIYF. The CDR3 coding sequence is TGTGCCAGCACGCGGGCTACTGGAAACACCATATATTTT.

This chain connects TRBV28 to TRBJ1-2; D ambiguous. The V and J ends lost 2 bases and 4 bases respectively, with 11 bases between them. From germline, CDR1 is MDHEN and CDR2 SYDVKM. CDR3 length: 14 residues. CDR3 bases: TGTGCCAGCAGTTTAGGGGAGGAAATCTATGGCTACACCTTC. Protein sequence: CASSLGEEIYGYTF.

The chain is built from TRBV7-3 and TRBJ2-2; the D is unclear. The CDR3 length is 15 residues. The germline CDR1 and CDR2 sequences are SGHTA and FQGTGA. V gave up 2 bases and J gave up 2 bases, with 9 bases separating them. The CDR3 nucleotides are TGTGCCAGCAGCTTAGAAGGCACTAACACCGGGGAGCTGTTTTTT. This sequence encodes CASSLEGTNTGELFF.

Only one count was recorded for this clone. This chain uses TRBV29-1 with TRBJ1-3; the D gene is possibly TRBD1 (5 bases). The CDR3 spans 13 residues. CDR1 is SQVTM, CDR2 ANQGSEA, per germline. V was cut by 7 bases and J by 4 bases, with 14 bases left in between. The CDR3 nucleotides read TGCAGCGCTACTCCGGGGCGAGGAAACACCATATATTTT. It yields the protein CSATPGRGNTIYF.

The genes are TRBV6-5 and TRBJ1-4; D remains ambiguous. There are 14 residues in the CDR3. Trimming left V 6 bases short and J 4 bases short, with 12 bases between. Germline V gene lookup returns CDR1 MNHEY and CDR2 SVGAGI. DNA for the CDR3: TGTGCCAGCAGACCCGGACGGCTTAATGAAAAACTGTTTTTT. The encoded protein is CASRPGRLNEKLFF.

The CDR3 reads CASSFHGYNEQFF. In DNA form, the CDR3 reads TGTGCCAGCAGCTTCCACGGTTACAATGAGCAGTTCTTC. The chain is built from TRBV11-2 and TRBJ2-1; D remains unclear. The CDR3 is made up of 13 amino acids. Germline V gene data show CDR1 as SGHAT and CDR2 as FQNNGV. The V end lost 3 bases, the J end lost 4 bases, and 7 bases lay between the germline ends.

The rearrangement joins TRBV28 to TRBJ2-1, with 12 bases aligning to TRBD2. The CDR3 spans 19 residues. Trimming removed 5 bases from V and 0 bases from J; junction bases left unmatched: 11. From germline, CDR1 is MDHEN and CDR2 SYDVKM. The CDR3 sequence: CASSGGLAGLSSSYNEQFF. In DNA, the CDR3 is TGTGCCAGCAGTGGGGGACTAGCGGGTTTATCATCCTCCTACAATGAGCAGTTCTTC.

V is TRBV9 and J is TRBJ2-1; no firm D call. CDR1 and CDR2 from the germline V gene are SGDLS and YYNGEE. The CDR3 extends over 14 amino acids. V was cut by 3 bases and J by 10 bases, with 17 bases left in between. CDR3 bases: TGTGCCAGCAGCGCGCAGCTTATTGGAGAAGAGCAGTTCTTC. This sequence encodes CASSAQLIGEEQFF.

CDR3 amino acids: CASSFWGRVEKLFF. The CDR3, as DNA: TGTGCCAGCAGCTTCTGGGGGAGAGTTGAAAAACTGTTTTTT. The rearrangement joins TRBV5-4 to TRBJ1-4; tentative D call: TRBD1 (5 bases). CDR1 and CDR2 from the germline V gene are SGHNT and YYREEE (reference sequence). Trimming removed 2 bases at V and 7 bases at J, with 12 bases between. This CDR3 has 14 amino acids.

The V call is TRBV19, the J call TRBJ2-3, with 10 positions matching TRBD1. V shed 6 bases and J 6 bases; nucleotides not matched to a gene: 3. The germline V gene has CDR1 LNHDA and CDR2 SQIVND (reference sequence). The CDR3 has 13 residues. This CDR3 reads CASRDRGKDTQYF. DNA of the CDR3: TGTGCCAGTAGGGACAGGGGGAAGGATACGCAGTATTTT.

The V gene is TRBV2, the J gene TRBJ2-1; 12 bases are shared with TRBD2. From germline, CDR1 is SNHLY and CDR2 FYNNEI. V lost 3 bases, J lost 6 bases, and 3 bases stayed unmatched. CDR3 length equals 15 residues. CDR3 residues: CASSDMTSGSNEQFF. For the CDR3, the DNA is TGTGCCAGCAGTGATATGACTAGCGGGAGCAATGAGCAGTTCTTC.

V usage is TRBV7-3 and J usage is TRBJ2-3; D is undetermined. The CDR3 extends over 13 amino acids. Trimming removed 6 bases from V and 2 bases from J, with 9 bases in between. Looked up from germline, CDR1 is SGHTA and CDR2 is FQGTGA. The CDR3 DNA reads TGTGCCAGCAGTCGAACAGTCACAGATACGCAGTATTTT. Translating it yields CASSRTVTDTQYF.

This chain uses TRBV23-1 with TRBJ1-1; the match to TRBD1 covers 9 bases. TRBV23-1 is classed as an ORF, of uncertain function. Trimming cost V 3 bases and J 7 bases; bases outside gene matches: 9. The CDR3 consists of 15 residues. The CDR3 region has the DNA TGCGCCAGCAGTCATACAGGGGGCATTTATGGTGAAGCTTTCTTT. It yields the protein CASSHTGGIYGEAFF.

The V and J genes are TRBV29-1 and TRBJ2-7, with a possible D match to TRBD1 (6 bases). This CDR3 region has 11 residues. Germline values: CDR1 SQVTM, CDR2 ANQGSEA. V lost 7 bases and J lost 2, with 9 bases in between. In DNA form, the CDR3 reads TGCAGCGGAGGGACAACCTACGAGCAGTACTTC. Amino acid sequence: CSGGTTYEQYF.

This clone has a single count. The V call is TRBV5-1, the J call TRBJ1-1; D ambiguous. In germline, CDR1 is SGHRS, CDR2 YFSETQ. The germline V and J ends were trimmed by 2 bases and 4 bases, with 9 bases remaining between them. The CDR3 runs 13 residues. CDR3 in amino acids: CASSLQDGTEAFF. The CDR3 nucleotides read TGCGCCAGCAGCTTACAAGACGGCACTGAAGCTTTCTTT.

The V gene is TRBV27, the J gene TRBJ2-2; 7 nucleotides match TRBD1. Germline CDR1 is MNHEY and CDR2 is SMNVEV (reference sequence). V lost 6 bases and J lost 2; bases outside the gene matches: 9. The CDR3 loop spans 16 amino acids. CDR3 loop: CASRRLGTANTGELFF. CDR3 bases: TGTGCCAGCAGGCGCCTCGGGACAGCCAACACCGGGGAGCTGTTTTTT.

The V call is TRBV28, the J call TRBJ2-3, with D hard to call. V shed 1 base and J shed 7 bases, with 12 bases lying between them. Germline loops: CDR1 MDHEN, CDR2 SYDVKM. This CDR3 spans 14 amino acids. The CDR3 protein is CASSLSVGFHTQYF. Here the CDR3 DNA reads TGTGCCAGCAGTTTATCGGTGGGATTTCATACGCAGTATTTT. The complete variable domain, with remaining parts taken from reference TRBV28 and TRBJ2-3, reads DVKVTQSSRYLVKRTGEKVFLECVQDMDHENMFWYRQDPGLGLRLIYFSYDVKMKEKGDIPEGYSVSREKKERFSLILESASTNQTSMYLCASSLSVGFHTQYFGPGTRLTVL.

The genes are TRBV18 and TRBJ2-5, with D hard to call. The J call may be incorrect, as the DNA end agrees better with TRBJ2-7. The germline V gene has CDR1 KGHSH and CDR2 LQKENI. The CDR3 contains 12 residues. The CDR3 DNA follows: TGTGCCAGCTCACCAAACAACTACGAGCAGTACTTC. As protein: CASSPNNYEQYF.

CDR3 protein: CASSIDPDRVNTEAFF. The CDR3 nucleotides read TGTGCCAGTAGTATCGACCCCGACAGGGTAAACACTGAAGCTTTCTTT. The chain uses TRBV19 and TRBJ1-1; the match to TRBD1 covers 7 bases. The germline gives CDR1 LNHDA, CDR2 SQIVND (reference sequence). The length of the CDR3 is 16 residues. The junction had 9 bases not matched to a gene; V was cut back by 3 bases and J by 2 bases. The full variable domain, with the rest looked up from reference TRBV19 and TRBJ1-1, is DGGITQSPKYLFRKEGQNVTLSCEQNLNHDAMYWYRQDPGQGLRLIYYSQIVNDFQKGDIAEGYSVSREKKESFPLTVTSAQKNPTAFYLCASSIDPDRVNTEAFFGQGTRLTVV.